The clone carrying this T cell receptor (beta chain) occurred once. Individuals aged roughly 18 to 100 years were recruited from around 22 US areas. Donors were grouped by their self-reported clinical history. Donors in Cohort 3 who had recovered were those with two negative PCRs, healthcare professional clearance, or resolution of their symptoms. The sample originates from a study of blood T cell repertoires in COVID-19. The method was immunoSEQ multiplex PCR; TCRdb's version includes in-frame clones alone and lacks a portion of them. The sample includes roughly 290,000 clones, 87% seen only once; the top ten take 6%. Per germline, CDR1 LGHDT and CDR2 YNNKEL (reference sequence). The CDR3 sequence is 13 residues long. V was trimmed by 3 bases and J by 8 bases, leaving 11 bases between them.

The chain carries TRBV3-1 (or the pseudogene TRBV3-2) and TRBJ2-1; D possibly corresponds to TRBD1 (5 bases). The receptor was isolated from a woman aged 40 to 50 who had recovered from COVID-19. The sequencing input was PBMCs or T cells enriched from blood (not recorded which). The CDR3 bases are TGTGCCAGCAGCCAGGCTAGGGGCTATGAGCAGTTCTTC. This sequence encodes CASSQARGYEQFF.